This TCR beta chain stems from a study of shared clonotypes between healthy human individuals. Clones were read by immunoSEQ multiplex PCR, and TCRdb kept only the in-frame ones, dropping some. The sample shows a few million clones, 90% to 95% of them seen only once. Overall study findings and caveats: Incompleteness in sorted-subset sequencing, despite large depth, was shown by rarefaction. Researchers found naive subsets generally carried larger estimated richness than memory subsets. Some naive CD4 clonotypes, approximately 4.5%, turned up in common across a few donors.

Naive CD45RA+ and memory CD45RA-negative subsets were split from CD4+ cells. As concerns this clone: The antigen is unknown.

This CDR3 has 13 amino acids. The germline V and J ends were trimmed by 5 bases and 9 bases, with 15 bases remaining between them. From germline, CDR1 is SGHRS and CDR2 YFSETQ. This sequence joins TRBV5-1 and TRBJ2-1; D is possibly TRBD1 (7 bases). Specimen: naive CD4+ T cells sorted from blood. Subset defined: CD45RA+ positively selected. The receptor comes from a man aged 18-30 years in good health. CDR3 in amino acids: CASRGGTEGEQFF. For the CDR3, the DNA is TGCGCCAGCAGAGGCGGGACAGAGGGTGAGCAGTTCTTC.